This entry concerns a single T cell receptor (beta chain). This sample is drawn from a study of blood T cell repertoires in COVID-19. For the study at large: Spain, Italy and the United States supplied samples that represented acute and convalescent COVID-19.

CDR3 size: 13 residues. The ends were cut back, 0 bases at V and 10 bases at J, with 12 bases in the middle. The germline gives CDR1 WSHSY, CDR2 SAAADI. TCRdb keeps only in-frame clones here, not all; method: immunoSEQ multiplex PCR. The sample has 150,000 or so clones; around 72% are singletons. This receptor was identified in a woman older than 75 with acute or convalescent COVID-19. Source material: peripheral blood. The V call is TRBV10-2, the J call TRBJ1-1, with a tentative D call TRBD1 (6 bases). The CDR3 DNA is TGCGCCAGCAGTGAGTCGGGGGCATTGAGAGCTTTCTTT. It is translated as CASSESGALRAFF.